This T cell receptor beta chain came from a study of CD8+CD57+ T cells in acquired aplastic anemia. Study background: Roughly 3.1 ug was the average amount of DNA from sorted CD4+ and CD8+ cells.

Of note for this clonotype: Its antigen remains unidentified.

Overall study findings and caveats: Overlap between patients and controls comprised about 28 CD8+ CDR3 sequences.

It was genomic DNA that served as the template for profiling TCR beta VDJ and CDR3. TCRdb itself ran the reads through MiXCR, one entry per CDR3 protein. Here the sample spans roughly 220,000 distinct CDR3 sequences, approximately 60% being singletons. CD8+CD57+ cell expansion had been shown by flow cytometry in patients chosen for sequencing. Every patient was diagnosed with severe acquired aplastic anemia. There was no therapy given to any patient before the blood sampling took place. The CDR3 covers 15 residues. Germline V gene lookup returns CDR1 SGHRS and CDR2 YFSETQ. V was cut by 0 bases and J by 2 bases, with 8 bases left in between.

What was sequenced was sorted CD4+, CD8+, or CD8+CD57+ T cells (not recorded which) from PBMCs. This TCR was sampled from a human donor with aplastic anemia. The chain links TRBV5-1 to TRBJ2-2, with a weak D call TRBD1 (6 bases). The CDR3 nucleotides are TGCGCCAGCAGCTTGGCACAGGGTAACACCGGGGAGCTGTTTTTT. Encoded protein: CASSLAQGNTGELFF.